This T cell receptor beta chain was sequenced in a study of human T cells and chemical hapten exposure. The time point denotes: healthy volunteer bleed at 6 weeks. Unfractionated whole blood was the source of the extracted total RNA. One entry per CDR3 protein results from TCRdb running MiXCR on the RACE reads. The sample consists of approximately 84,000 distinct CDR3 sequences, roughly 8.6% of them appearing once. This clonotype occurred a few times. Trimming pared 2 bases from V and 2 bases from J, leaving 10 bases between. Looked up from germline, CDR1 is MNHNS and CDR2 is SASEGT. CDR3 length: 15 residues.

The source of this sequence is a male donor in good health. Some clones in this sample may be carry-over from other donors' samples. The sample was whole blood. The chain joins TRBV6-1 to TRBJ2-1; TRBD1 is a possible D gene (6 bases). This CDR3 is CASSEQGFAYNEQFF. For the CDR3, the DNA is TGTGCCAGCAGTGAACAGGGGTTCGCCTACAATGAGCAGTTCTTC.